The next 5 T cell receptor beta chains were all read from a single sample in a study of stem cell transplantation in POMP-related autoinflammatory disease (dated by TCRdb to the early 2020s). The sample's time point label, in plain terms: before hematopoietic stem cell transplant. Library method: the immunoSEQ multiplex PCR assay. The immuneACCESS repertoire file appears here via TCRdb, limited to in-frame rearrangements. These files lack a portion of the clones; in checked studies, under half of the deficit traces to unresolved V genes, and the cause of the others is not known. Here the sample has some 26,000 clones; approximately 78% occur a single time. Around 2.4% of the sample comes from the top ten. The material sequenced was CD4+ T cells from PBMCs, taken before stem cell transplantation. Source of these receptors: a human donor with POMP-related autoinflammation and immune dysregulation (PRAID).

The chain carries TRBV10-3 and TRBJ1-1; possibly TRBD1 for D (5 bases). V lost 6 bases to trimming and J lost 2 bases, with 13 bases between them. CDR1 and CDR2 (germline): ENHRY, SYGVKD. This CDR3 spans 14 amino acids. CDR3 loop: CAISPKQVNTEAFF. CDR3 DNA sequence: TGTGCCATCAGCCCCAAACAGGTTAACACTGAAGCTTTCTTT.

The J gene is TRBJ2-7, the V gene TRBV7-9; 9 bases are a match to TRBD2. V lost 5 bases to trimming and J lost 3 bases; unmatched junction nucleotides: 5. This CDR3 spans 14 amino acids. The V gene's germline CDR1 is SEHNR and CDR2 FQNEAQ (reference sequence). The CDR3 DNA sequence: TGTGCCAGCAGCATTGGGCGGGAGGGCTACGAGCAGTACTTC. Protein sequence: CASSIGREGYEQYF.

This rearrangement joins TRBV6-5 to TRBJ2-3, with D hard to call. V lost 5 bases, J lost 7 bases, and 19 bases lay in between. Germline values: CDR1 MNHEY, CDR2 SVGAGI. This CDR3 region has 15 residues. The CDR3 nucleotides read TGTGCCAGCAGTCCAACTTACCGACCCACCAATACGCAGTATTTT. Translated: CASSPTYRPTNTQYF.

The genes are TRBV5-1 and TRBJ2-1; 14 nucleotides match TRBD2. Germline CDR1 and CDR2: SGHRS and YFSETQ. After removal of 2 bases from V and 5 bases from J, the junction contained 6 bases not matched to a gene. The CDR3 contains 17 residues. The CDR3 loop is CASSFPGTSGGNNEQFF. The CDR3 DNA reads TGCGCCAGCAGCTTTCCCGGGACTAGCGGGGGAAACAATGAGCAGTTCTTC.

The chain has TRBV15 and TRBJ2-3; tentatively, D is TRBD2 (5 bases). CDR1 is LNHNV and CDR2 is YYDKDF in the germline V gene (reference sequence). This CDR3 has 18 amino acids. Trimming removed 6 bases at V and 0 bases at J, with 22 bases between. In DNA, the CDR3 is TGTGCCACCAGAGTAACCCCGAGGAGGAATACTAGCACAGATACGCAGTATTTT. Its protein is CATRVTPRRNTSTDTQYF. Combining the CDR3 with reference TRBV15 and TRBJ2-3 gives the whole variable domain DAMVIQNPRYQVTQFGKPVTLSCSQTLNHNVMYWYQQKSSQAPKLLFHYYDKDFNNEADTPDNFQSRRPNTSFCFLDIRSPGLGDTAMYLCATRVTPRRNTSTDTQYFGPGTRLTVL.